The 3 T cell receptor beta chains reported below all come from one sample, sequenced in a study of monozygotic twins with inflammatory bowel disease. TCRdb re-called the 5' RACE reads and gives one entry per CDR3 protein, without DNA. Here the sample table reports approximately 150,000 distinct CDR3 sequences. The sample was blood. These receptors came from a human donor with ulcerative colitis or Crohn's disease, or a healthy co-twin of an affected twin (not recorded which).

This rearrangement joins TRBV18 to TRBJ2-7; TCRdb gives TRBD2 as the D gene, but with no DNA this cannot be confirmed. The V gene's germline CDR1 is KGHSH and CDR2 LQKENI. CDR3 size: 13 residues. Here the CDR3 reads CASSRASGYEQYF.

V gene TRBV10-3 combines with J gene TRBJ1-1; TCRdb picks TRBD1, but there is no DNA to check that call. This CDR3 contains 15 residues. Germline lookup yields CDR1 ENHRY and CDR2 SYGVKD. The CDR3 spells CAISEDRGLNTEAFF.

This chain uses TRBV30 with TRBJ2-5; TCRdb returns TRBD1, unconfirmable since there is no DNA. The CDR3 extends over 14 amino acids. The germline V gene encodes CDR1 GTSNPN and CDR2 SVGIG (reference sequence). The CDR3 is CAWTLGRTQETQYF.